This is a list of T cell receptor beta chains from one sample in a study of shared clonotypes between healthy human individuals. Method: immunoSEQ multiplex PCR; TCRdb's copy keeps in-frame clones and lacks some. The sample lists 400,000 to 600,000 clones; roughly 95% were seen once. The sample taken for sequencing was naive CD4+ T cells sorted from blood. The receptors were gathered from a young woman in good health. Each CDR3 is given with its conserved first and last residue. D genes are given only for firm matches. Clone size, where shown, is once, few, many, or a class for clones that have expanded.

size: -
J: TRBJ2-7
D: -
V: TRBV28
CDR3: CASSSLYEQYF
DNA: TGTGCCAGCAGTTCTCTTTACGAGCAGTACTTC

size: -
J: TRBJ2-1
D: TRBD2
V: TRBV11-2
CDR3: CASSLTGGSHPYNEQFF
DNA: TGTGCCAGCAGCCTCACGGGCGGGAGTCACCCCTACAATGAGCAGTTCTTC

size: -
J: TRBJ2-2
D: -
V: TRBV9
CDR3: CASSPPGATWETGELFF
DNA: TGTGCCAGCAGCCCCCCGGGGGCTACCTGGGAGACCGGGGAGCTGTTTTTT

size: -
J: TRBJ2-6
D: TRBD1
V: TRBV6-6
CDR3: CASSVQGSGANVLTF
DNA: TGTGCCAGCAGCGTACAGGGGTCTGGGGCCAACGTCCTGACTTTC

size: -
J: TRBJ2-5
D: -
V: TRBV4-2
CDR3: CASSQDLETQYF
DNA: TGTGCCAGCAGCCAAGATTTGGAGACCCAGTACTTC

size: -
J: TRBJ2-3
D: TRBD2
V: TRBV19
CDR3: CASSNGLAGALGDTQYF
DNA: TGTGCCAGTAGTAATGGACTAGCGGGAGCCTTGGGAGATACGCAGTATTTT

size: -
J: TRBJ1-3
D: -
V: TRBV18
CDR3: CASSPAGYSGNTIYF
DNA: TGTGCCAGCTCACCAGCAGGGTACTCTGGAAACACCATATATTTT

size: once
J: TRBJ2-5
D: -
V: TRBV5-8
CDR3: CASSAGTVQETQYF
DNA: TGTGCCAGCAGCGCGGGGACAGTACAAGAGACCCAGTACTTC

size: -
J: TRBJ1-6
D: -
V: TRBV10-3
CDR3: CAITARGNGESPLHF
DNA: TGTGCCATCACCGCCCGGGGGAACGGTGAATCACCCCTCCACTTT

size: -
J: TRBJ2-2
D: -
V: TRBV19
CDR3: CASSGVGGELFF
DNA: TGTGCCAGTAGTGGGGTGGGCGGGGAGCTGTTTTTT

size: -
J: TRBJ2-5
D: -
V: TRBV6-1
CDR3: CASSGQILQETQYF
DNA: TGTGCCAGCAGTGGTCAAATCCTCCAAGAGACCCAGTACTTC